This section outlines one TCR beta chain sequence together with its context. Germline CDR1 is SNHLY and CDR2 is FYNNEI. V dropped 2 bases and J dropped 2 bases, with 9 bases sitting between them. CDR3 size: 14 residues. The record originates from a study of blood T cell repertoires in COVID-19. Libraries were prepared by immunoSEQ multiplex PCR; TCRdb keeps only in-frame clonotypes and omits some of them. Among about 280,000 clones, approximately 81% were seen once, and the ten largest hold about 2.3%. Sequences were obtained from PBMCs or T cells enriched from blood (not recorded which). The sequence derives from a woman between 45 and 60 years old who had recovered from COVID-19. This chain connects TRBV2 to TRBJ2-5; D is undetermined. CDR3 coding DNA: TGTGCCAGCAGTGAACTAACAGATCAAGAGACCCAGTACTTC. This gives the protein CASSELTDQETQYF.